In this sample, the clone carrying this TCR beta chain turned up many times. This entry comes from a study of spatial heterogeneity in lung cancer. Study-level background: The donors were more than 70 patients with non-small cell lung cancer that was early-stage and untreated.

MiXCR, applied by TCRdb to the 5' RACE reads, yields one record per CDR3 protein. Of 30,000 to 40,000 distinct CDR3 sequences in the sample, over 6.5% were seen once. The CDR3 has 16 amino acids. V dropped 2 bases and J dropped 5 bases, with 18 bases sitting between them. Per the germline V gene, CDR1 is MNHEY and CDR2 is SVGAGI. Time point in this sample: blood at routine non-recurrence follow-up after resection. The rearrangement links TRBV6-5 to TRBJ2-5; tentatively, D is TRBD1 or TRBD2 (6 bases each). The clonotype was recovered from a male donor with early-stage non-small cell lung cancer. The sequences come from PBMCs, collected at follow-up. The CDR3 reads CASSYARGVYLETQYF. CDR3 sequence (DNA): TGTGCCAGCAGTTACGCTAGGGGGGTCTATTTGGAGACCCAGTACTTC.